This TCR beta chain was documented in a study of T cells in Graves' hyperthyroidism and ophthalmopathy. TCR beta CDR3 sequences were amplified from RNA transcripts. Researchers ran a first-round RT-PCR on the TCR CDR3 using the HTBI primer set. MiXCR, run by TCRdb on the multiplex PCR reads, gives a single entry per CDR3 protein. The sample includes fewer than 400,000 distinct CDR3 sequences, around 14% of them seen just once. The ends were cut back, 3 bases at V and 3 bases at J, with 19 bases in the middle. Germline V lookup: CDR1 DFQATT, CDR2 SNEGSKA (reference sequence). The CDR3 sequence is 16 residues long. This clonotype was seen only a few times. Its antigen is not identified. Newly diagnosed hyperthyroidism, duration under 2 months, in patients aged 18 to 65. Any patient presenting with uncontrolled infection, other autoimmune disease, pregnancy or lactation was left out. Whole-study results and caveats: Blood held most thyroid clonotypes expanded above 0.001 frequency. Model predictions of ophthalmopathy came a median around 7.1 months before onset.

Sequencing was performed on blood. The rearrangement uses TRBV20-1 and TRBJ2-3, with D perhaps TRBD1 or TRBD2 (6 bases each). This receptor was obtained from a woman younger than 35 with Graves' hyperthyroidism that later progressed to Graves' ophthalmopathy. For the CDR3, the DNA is TGCAGTGCTAGTCGTGGAGGGGGAGTCGGTACAGATACGCAGTATTTT. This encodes CSASRGGGVGTDTQYF.